These 17 T cell receptor beta chains originate from one sample sequenced in a study of blood T cell repertoires in COVID-19. Produced via immunoSEQ multiplex PCR; TCRdb's table is partial and in-frame only. The table includes 350,000 to 450,000 clones, around 87% detected once. The sample was peripheral blood. The origin of the receptors is a human donor in a cohort sampled during active COVID-19.

The V and J genes are TRBV7-9 and TRBJ2-7; D is possibly TRBD1 (5 bases). CDR1 and CDR2 (germline): SEHNR, FQNEAQ (reference sequence). The CDR3 is 11 residues long. The germline V and J ends were trimmed by 1 base and 12 bases, with 10 bases remaining between them. CDR3 loop: CASSLGQGMYF. DNA for the CDR3: TGTGCCAGCAGCTTAGGGCAGGGAATGTACTTC.

This chain links TRBV15 with TRBJ1-5, with TRBD1 as a possible D gene (6 bases). CDR3 length: 15 residues. The V gene lost 9 bases and the J gene lost 4 bases, with 19 bases spanning the gap. Germline V gene lookup returns CDR1 LNHNV and CDR2 YYDKDF (reference sequence). In DNA, the CDR3 is TGTGCCACGGCCATCCAGGGGAGTCGGAATCAGCCCCAGCATTTT. Protein sequence: CATAIQGSRNQPQHF.

The rearrangement uses TRBV6-5 and TRBJ1-1, with D unclear. The CDR3 extends over 16 amino acids. V lost 2 bases to trimming and J lost 3 bases, with 16 bases between them. CDR1 and CDR2 (germline): MNHEY, SVGAGI. This CDR3 is CASSYTRPAAHTEAFF. The CDR3 DNA reads TGTGCCAGCAGTTACACTCGGCCAGCGGCGCACACTGAAGCTTTCTTT.

The chain links TRBV5-5 to TRBJ2-7; tentative D call: TRBD1 (6 bases). The germline gives CDR1 SGHKS, CDR2 YYEKEE (reference sequence). The V gene lost 3 bases and the J gene lost 4 bases, with 14 bases spanning the gap. The CDR3 runs 14 residues. In DNA, the CDR3 is TGTGCCAGCAGCTCGCCGGGACAAGGATACGAGCAGTACTTC. This sequence encodes CASSSPGQGYEQYF.

This clone was seen more than once but under ten times. The chain couples TRBV7-9 to TRBJ2-1, with 10 nucleotides matching TRBD2. The CDR3 extends over 14 amino acids. The trim removed 6 bases at V and 8 bases at J, leaving 7 bases unmatched. Per germline, CDR1 SEHNR and CDR2 FQNEAQ (reference sequence). DNA for the CDR3: TGTGCCAGCAGGGGGTCTAGCGGGAGTTATGAGCAGTTCTTC. This translates into CASRGSSGSYEQFF.

The CDR3 spells CASINRYNEQFF. The CDR3 nucleotides are TGTGCCAGTATTAATCGTTACAATGAGCAGTTCTTC. The rearrangement joins TRBV19 to TRBJ2-1; D gene uncertain. V lost 7 bases and J lost 4, with 8 bases in between. The germline gives CDR1 LNHDA, CDR2 SQIVND (reference sequence). This CDR3 has 12 residues.

The sample holds one count of this clone. The gene calls are TRBV3-1 (or the pseudogene TRBV3-2) and TRBJ2-1, with unresolved D. The CDR3 extends over 11 amino acids. Trimming pared 3 bases from V and 9 bases from J, leaving 6 bases between. The germline CDR1 and CDR2 sequences are LGHDT and YNNKEL (reference sequence). The CDR3 spells CASSHIGEQFF. The CDR3, as DNA: TGTGCCAGCAGCCACATCGGTGAGCAGTTCTTC.

The chain carries TRBV2 and TRBJ1-1; 7 bases line up with TRBD1. The junction had 5 bases not matched to a gene; V was cut back by 7 bases and J by 0 bases. This CDR3 region has 14 residues. Germline-derived CDR1 and CDR2 are SNHLY and FYNNEI. The CDR3 reads CASITDRVNTEAFF. The CDR3 region has the DNA TGTGCCAGCATTACCGACAGGGTGAACACTGAAGCTTTCTTT.

J is TRBJ2-3 and V is TRBV18; 13 bases line up with TRBD2. This CDR3 region has 17 residues. V was pared by 0 bases and J by 2 bases, with 2 bases of the junction left unmatched. CDR1 and CDR2 (germline): KGHSH, LQKENI. CDR3: CASSPPGTSGTTDTQYF. CDR3 in DNA: TGTGCCAGCTCACCACCCGGGACTAGCGGGACCACAGATACGCAGTATTTT.

The J gene is TRBJ2-7, the V gene TRBV5-5; TRBD1 matches 12 bases. V shed 3 bases, J shed 5 bases, and the junction held 3 bases outside the gene matches. Germline V lookup: CDR1 SGHKS, CDR2 YYEKEE (reference sequence). The CDR3 is made up of 14 amino acids. CDR3 region: CASSSGTGGDEQYF. CDR3 in DNA: TGTGCCAGCAGCTCTGGGACAGGGGGCGACGAGCAGTACTTC.

The rearrangement joins TRBV5-6 to TRBJ2-5; D unclear. Germline lookup yields CDR1 SGHDT and CDR2 YYEEEE. The CDR3 sequence is 15 residues long. Deletions cut 0 bases from V and 4 bases from J, with 13 bases between. In DNA form, the CDR3 reads TGTGCCAGCAGCTTGGCCTTCGCAGGCCCAGAGACCCAGTACTTC. Translating it yields CASSLAFAGPETQYF.

The genes are TRBV4-1 and TRBJ1-3; possible D gene TRBD1, 5 bases. The germline V gene encodes CDR1 MGHRA and CDR2 YSYEKL. V lost 2 bases and J 2 bases, leaving 16 bases between the germline ends. The CDR3 covers 17 residues. The CDR3 coding sequence is TGCGCCAGCAGCCAAACGGGACTCCGGATAACTGGAAACACCATATATTTT. Protein: CASSQTGLRITGNTIYF.

This chain connects TRBV7-3 to TRBJ2-1; TRBD2 matches 14 bases. The germline V gene has CDR1 SGHTA and CDR2 FQGTGA. The CDR3 loop spans 16 amino acids. J gave up 7 bases and V 3 bases, and 5 bases lay outside the gene matches. The CDR3 loop reads CASSFRRTSGRNEQFF. In DNA, the CDR3 is TGTGCCAGCAGCTTCCGACGGACTAGCGGGAGGAATGAGCAGTTCTTC. The complete variable domain, with remaining parts taken from reference TRBV7-3 and TRBJ2-1, reads GAGVSQTPSNKVTEKGKYVELRCDPISGHTALYWYRQSLGQGPEFLIYFQGTGAADDSGLPNDRFFAVRPEGSVSTLKIQRTERGDSAVYLCASSFRRTSGRNEQFFGPGTRLTVL.

This chain joins TRBV27 and TRBJ2-2; possible D gene TRBD2, 5 bases. Looked up from germline, CDR1 is MNHEY and CDR2 is SMNVEV (reference sequence). The CDR3 runs to 14 residues. V shed 5 bases and J shed 6 bases, with 13 bases lying between them. The chain's CDR3 is CASSKGVTPGELFF. The CDR3 coding sequence is TGTGCCAGCAGTAAGGGAGTAACTCCCGGGGAGCTGTTTTTT.

The chain links TRBV20-1 to TRBJ2-3; D is uncertain. The CDR3 runs to 11 residues. Germline CDR1 DFQATT, CDR2 SNEGSKA (reference sequence). With 4 bases removed from V and 4 bases from J, the gap between germline ends came to 6 bases. CDR3 amino acids: CSATLADTQYF. As DNA, the CDR3 is TGCAGTGCTACCCTAGCAGATACGCAGTATTTT.

This chain uses TRBV5-1 with TRBJ1-2; D is possibly TRBD1 (5 bases). Germline V gene lookup returns CDR1 SGHRS and CDR2 YFSETQ. V lost 0 bases and J lost 0, with 12 bases in between. CDR3 length equals 16 residues. Here the CDR3 DNA reads TGCGCCAGCAGCTTGGGAACAGGAACTTCTAACTATGGCTACACCTTC. It encodes CASSLGTGTSNYGYTF.

CDR3 DNA: TGTGCCAGCAGTTGGCCGAGGCAGGGGGCGACCGGGGAGCTGTTTTTT. Translating gives CASSWPRQGATGELFF. The chain links TRBV28 to TRBJ2-2; 8 nucleotides line up with TRBD1. This CDR3 comprises 16 residues. Germline V gene data show CDR1 as MDHEN and CDR2 as SYDVKM. J lost 5 bases, V lost 4 bases, and 9 bases had no gene match.